This T cell receptor (beta chain) is from a study of patients and donors after allogeneic stem cell transplantation. Using its own MiXCR run on the RT-PCR reads, TCRdb lists one record per CDR3 protein. Of about 400,000 distinct CDR3 sequences in the sample, more than 15% were seen once. Germline assignment: CDR1 SEHNR and CDR2 FQNEAQ (reference sequence). The CDR3 sequence is 15 residues long. Trimming took 0 bases from V and 7 from J; bases not matched to a gene: 6. Sequencing was performed on blood, either unsorted or a sorted T cell fraction (not recorded which). The V and J genes are TRBV7-9 and TRBJ2-1, with TRBD2 matching over 7 bases. The receptor was isolated from a human donor who was either an allogeneic HSCT recipient or a stem cell or donor lymphocyte infusion donor (not recorded which). It is not recorded whose cells these are; they may come from a transplant donor. CDR3 in amino acids: CASSLAAAGGNEQFF. As DNA, the CDR3 is TGTGCCAGCAGCTTAGCCGCTGCCGGGGGGAATGAGCAGTTCTTC.